The rows below give T cell receptor beta chains drawn from one sample of a study of blood T cells in healthy people across ages. In TCRdb, the 5' RACE reads were re-called with MiXCR into one record per CDR3 protein. The sample records under 750,000 distinct CDR3 sequences, 47% being singletons. Material: blood. The receptors come from a man older than 75 in good health. CDR3s include the opening cysteine and the closing phenylalanine or tryptophan. Each record gives: V gene, clone size, D gene, J gene, CDR3 protein, CDR3 DNA. The D gene is left open where the match is weak. Only part of the rows carry a size: once, few, many, or a class if the clone is expanded.

v_gene: TRBV20-1
abundance: .
d_gene: .
j_gene: TRBJ2-3
CDR3aa: CSARGATGGTDTQYF
CDR3nt: TGCAGTGCCAGGGGGGCTACAGGGGGCACAGATACGCAGTATTTT

v_gene: TRBV7-3
abundance: .
d_gene: .
j_gene: TRBJ2-7
CDR3aa: CASSRQGGTSYEQYF
CDR3nt: TGTGCCAGCAGCAGACAGGGAGGCACGTCCTACGAGCAGTACTTC

v_gene: TRBV12-3/TRBV12-4
abundance: few
d_gene: TRBD1
j_gene: TRBJ2-7
CDR3aa: CASSQDRGQLTYEQYF
CDR3nt: TGTGCCAGCAGTCAGGACAGGGGACAGCTTACCTACGAGCAGTACTTC

v_gene: TRBV7-9
abundance: few
d_gene: .
j_gene: TRBJ1-2
CDR3aa: CASSLGTDGGYGYTF
CDR3nt: TGTGCCAGCAGCTTAGGGACGGACGGAGGTTATGGCTACACCTTC

v_gene: TRBV20-1
abundance: .
d_gene: .
j_gene: TRBJ2-3
CDR3aa: CSARDLGGYGTDTQYF
CDR3nt: TGCAGTGCTAGAGATCTTGGTGGGTATGGCACAGATACGCAGTATTTT

v_gene: TRBV20-1
abundance: .
d_gene: .
j_gene: TRBJ2-5
CDR3aa: CSARGRGIQETQYF
CDR3nt: TGCAGCGCTAGAGGACGGGGGATACAAGAGACCCAGTACTTC

v_gene: TRBV20-1
abundance: .
d_gene: .
j_gene: TRBJ1-2
CDR3aa: CSARNQPGGSYGYTF
CDR3nt: TGCAGTGCTAGAAACCAGCCTGGCGGGAGCTATGGCTACACCTTC

v_gene: TRBV20-1
abundance: few
d_gene: TRBD1
j_gene: TRBJ1-1
CDR3aa: CSARQGDTEAFF
CDR3nt: TGCAGTGCTAGACAGGGGGACACTGAAGCTTTCTTT

v_gene: TRBV29-1
abundance: few
d_gene: .
j_gene: TRBJ1-1
CDR3aa: CSVEGERGTEAFF
CDR3nt: TGCAGCGTTGAAGGGGAAAGGGGCACTGAAGCTTTCTTT

v_gene: TRBV5-1
abundance: .
d_gene: .
j_gene: TRBJ2-3
CDR3aa: CASSSAPGGQDTQYF
CDR3nt: TGCGCCAGCAGCTCGGCGCCCGGCGGGCAAGATACGCAGTATTTT

v_gene: TRBV12-3/TRBV12-4
abundance: once
d_gene: TRBD1
j_gene: TRBJ2-7
CDR3aa: CASSFIRTGGSGEQNF
CDR3nt: TGTGCCAGCAGTTTTATTAGGACAGGGGGCTCGGGAGAGCAGAACTTC

v_gene: TRBV20-1
abundance: .
d_gene: TRBD1
j_gene: TRBJ2-5
CDR3aa: CSARSGQGEETQYF
CDR3nt: TGCAGTGCTAGATCGGGACAGGGGGAAGAGACCCAGTACTTC

v_gene: TRBV4-3
abundance: few
d_gene: TRBD1
j_gene: TRBJ1-2
CDR3aa: CASSQDSGQVYGYTF
CDR3nt: TGCGCCAGCAGCCAAGATTCGGGACAGGTCTATGGCTACACCTTC

v_gene: TRBV20-1
abundance: few
d_gene: .
j_gene: TRBJ2-5
CDR3aa: CSAQGGETQYF
CDR3nt: TGCAGTGCACAGGGAGGGGAGACCCAGTACTTC

v_gene: TRBV7-3
abundance: .
d_gene: .
j_gene: TRBJ2-3
CDR3aa: CASSSRTENTDTQYF
CDR3nt: TGTGCCAGCAGCTCACGGACGGAAAACACAGATACGCAGTATTTT

v_gene: TRBV5-1
abundance: .
d_gene: TRBD2
j_gene: TRBJ2-5
CDR3aa: CASSLLTSGGETQYF
CDR3nt: TGCGCCAGCAGCTTGTTGACTAGCGGGGGTGAGACCCAGTACTTC

v_gene: TRBV29-1
abundance: many
d_gene: .
j_gene: TRBJ1-2
CDR3aa: CSAGGNGYTF
CDR3nt: TGCAGCGCGGGGGGTAATGGCTACACCTTC

v_gene: TRBV6-6
abundance: .
d_gene: TRBD2
j_gene: TRBJ2-3
CDR3aa: CASSYPGTSADTQYF
CDR3nt: TGTGCCAGCAGTTACCCTGGGACTAGCGCAGATACGCAGTATTTT

v_gene: TRBV6-2/TRBV6-3
abundance: .
d_gene: .
j_gene: TRBJ1-5
CDR3aa: CASSYGSGALNQPQHF
CDR3nt: TGTGCCAGCAGTTATGGTTCAGGGGCCCTCAATCAGCCCCAGCATTTT

v_gene: TRBV11-2
abundance: .
d_gene: TRBD2
j_gene: TRBJ2-3
CDR3aa: CASSLAPLAGAHTDTQYF
CDR3nt: TGTGCCAGCAGCTTAGCCCCACTAGCGGGAGCGCACACAGATACGCAGTATTTT

v_gene: TRBV20-1
abundance: .
d_gene: .
j_gene: TRBJ1-5
CDR3aa: CSPRDQPQHF
CDR3nt: TGCTCTCCTCGGGACCAGCCCCAGCATTTT

v_gene: TRBV4-2
abundance: .
d_gene: .
j_gene: TRBJ2-5
CDR3aa: CASSRYEGSSGNEQYF
CDR3nt: TGTGCCAGCAGCCGGTACGAGGGATCCTCAGGGAATGAGCAGTACTTC

v_gene: TRBV28
abundance: .
d_gene: .
j_gene: TRBJ2-5
CDR3aa: CASSLTPRETQYF
CDR3nt: TGTGCCAGCAGTTTAACCCCCCGGGAGACCCAGTACTTC